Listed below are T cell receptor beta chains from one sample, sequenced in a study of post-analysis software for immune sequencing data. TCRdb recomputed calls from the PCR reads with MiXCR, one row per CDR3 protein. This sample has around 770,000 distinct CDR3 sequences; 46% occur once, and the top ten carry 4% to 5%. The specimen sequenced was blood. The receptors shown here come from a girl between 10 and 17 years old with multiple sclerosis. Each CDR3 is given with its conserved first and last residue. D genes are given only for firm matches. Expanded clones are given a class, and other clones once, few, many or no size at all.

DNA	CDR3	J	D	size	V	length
TGTGCCAGCAGTACCACGAAGAATTCACCCCTCCACTTT	CASSTTKNSPLHF	TRBJ1-6	.	few	TRBV6-6	13
TGCAGTGCTAGTCTCCGGGATGGGGGTCTTCAGTACTTC	CSASLRDGGLQYF	TRBJ2-4	.	.	TRBV20-1	13
TGTGCCAGCAGCCCCGACGCGGGACAACACAATGAGCAGTTCTTC	CASSPDAGQHNEQFF	TRBJ2-1	.	few	TRBV7-2	15
TGCAGTGCTAGCGGGACTAGCGGGACCTCCTACAATGAGCAGTTCTTC	CSASGTSGTSYNEQFF	TRBJ2-1	TRBD2	.	TRBV20-1	16
TGTGCCAGCAGTTACCACAGCGGGGGCCAGTACAATGAGCAGTTCTTC	CASSYHSGGQYNEQFF	TRBJ2-1	TRBD2	.	TRBV6-2/TRBV6-3	16
TGTGCCAGCAGCTTGAACAGATTCACAGATACGCAGTATTTT	CASSLNRFTDTQYF	TRBJ2-3	.	.	TRBV7-2	14
TGTGCCAGCACCCCCGGGACTAGCAAGACCGGGCAGTACTTC	CASTPGTSKTGQYF	TRBJ2-7	TRBD2	few	TRBV12-3/TRBV12-4	14
TGTGCCACCAGTCTGAGTCGTAATAGCAATCAGCCCCAGCATTTT	CATSLSRNSNQPQHF	TRBJ1-5	.	few	TRBV24-1	15
TGTGCCAGCAGTTACAACTTCCAAGAGACCCAGTACTTC	CASSYNFQETQYF	TRBJ2-5	.	few	TRBV6-5	13
TGCAGCGTTGAGGTGGGACAGGGGAGCTCCTACAATGAGCAGTTCTTC	CSVEVGQGSSYNEQFF	TRBJ2-1	TRBD1	.	TRBV29-1	16
TGTGCCTGGAGTGGCGGGTCTGCGGGCTACACCTTC	CAWSGGSAGYTF	TRBJ1-2	.	.	TRBV30	12
TGCAGTGCTAGAGATGACAGAGACTATGGCTACACCTTC	CSARDDRDYGYTF	TRBJ1-2	.	few	TRBV20-1	13
TGCAGTGCTAGAGGCCGGGCCGACAATGAGCAGTACTTC	CSARGRADNEQYF	TRBJ2-5	.	.	TRBV20-1	13
TGTGCCAGCAGCTTACCGGGACTAGCGGGAGATGAGCAGTACTTC	CASSLPGLAGDEQYF	TRBJ2-7	TRBD2	.	TRBV7-8	15
TGTGCCAGCAGTTCCTCAGTGGGAGCAGATACGCAGTATTTT	CASSSSVGADTQYF	TRBJ2-3	.	.	TRBV12-3/TRBV12-4	14
TGTGCCAGCAGTAACCGGGACAGGGCCTCGTACGAGCAGTACTTC	CASSNRDRASYEQYF	TRBJ2-7	TRBD1	.	TRBV6-2/TRBV6-3	15
TGCAGTGCTATCCGGACAGGGAACAATTCACCCCTCCACTTT	CSAIRTGNNSPLHF	TRBJ1-6	TRBD1	.	TRBV20-1	14
TGTGCCAGCAGCCAAGAACGTCCCTATGGCTACACCTTC	CASSQERPYGYTF	TRBJ1-2	.	.	TRBV3-1	13
TGTGCCAGCAGCTTAAAGGGGGCAGAGGATATTCAGTACTTC	CASSLKGAEDIQYF	TRBJ2-4	TRBD1	once	TRBV7-3	14
TGTGCCAGCAGCTTAGGGGGGGTAGTCTCCTACAATGAGCAGTTCTTC	CASSLGGVVSYNEQFF	TRBJ2-1	.	.	TRBV7-9	16
TGTGCCAGCAGCCCTCGACAGACCTATGGCTACACCTTC	CASSPRQTYGYTF	TRBJ1-2	.	.	TRBV11-2	13
TGCAGCGTTGCCGAAGAGACCCAGTACTTC	CSVAEETQYF	TRBJ2-5	.	.	TRBV29-1	10
TGTGCCAGCGGGTATGGACAGAGCAATCAGCCCCAGCATTTT	CASGYGQSNQPQHF	TRBJ1-5	.	.	TRBV21-1	14
TGCAGCGTTGGAGGGAGGGGCGAATACGAGCAGTACTTC	CSVGGRGEYEQYF	TRBJ2-7	TRBD2	.	TRBV29-1	13
TGTGCCCGCAGTTTAAGCGGGGACCGTCCCCTCTACGAGCAGTACTTC	CARSLSGDRPLYEQYF	TRBJ2-7	TRBD2	.	TRBV12-3/TRBV12-4	16
TGCGCCAGCAGCCAAGCACCGGGACTAGCGGGAGGTTCCTCTGACAATGAGCAGTTCTTC	CASSQAPGLAGGSSDNEQFF	TRBJ2-1	TRBD2	.	TRBV4-3	20
TGTGCCAGCAGTTCATGGGGCTATGGCTACACCTTC	CASSSWGYGYTF	TRBJ1-2	.	.	TRBV27	12
TGTACCAGCAGCGTCGCCCAGCGAGGACAGGGGGCTATGCCAGATACGCAGTATTTT	CTSSVAQRGQGAMPDTQYF	TRBJ2-3	TRBD1	.	TRBV7-3	19
TGTGCCAGCAGTTACCTTCGGACAGGGAAGACTGAAGCTTTCTTT	CASSYLRTGKTEAFF	TRBJ1-1	TRBD1	.	TRBV6-2/TRBV6-3	15
TGCAGCGTTGATGACAGGGGGATGAACACTGAAGCTTTCTTT	CSVDDRGMNTEAFF	TRBJ1-1	TRBD1	.	TRBV29-1	14
TGTGCCAGCAGTTTAGCGGGAGCAGTAGGCGAGCAGTACTTC	CASSLAGAVGEQYF	TRBJ2-7	.	.	TRBV12-3/TRBV12-4	14
TGTGCCAGCAGTTACTATCTAACCGCGAACACCGGGGAGCTGTTTTTT	CASSYYLTANTGELFF	TRBJ2-2	.	.	TRBV6-2/TRBV6-3	16
TGCAGTGCGCCGGGTCAAGGGACCCAGTACTTC	CSAPGQGTQYF	TRBJ2-5	.	.	TRBV20-1	11
TGCGCCAGCAGCCCCGTAGGACAGGATCACACCGGGGAGCTGTTTTTT	CASSPVGQDHTGELFF	TRBJ2-2	TRBD1	.	TRBV5-1	16
TGTGCCAGCAGTCCCCGGGGAGGGGGAGAAAGGGGAGCGGGAGCTTTCTTT	CASSPRGGGERGAGAFF	TRBJ1-1	.	.	TRBV12-3/TRBV12-4	17
TGTGCCATCAGTGAGTCGTCCCCAGGGGGTTTGTTAGAGACCCAGTACTTC	CAISESSPGGLLETQYF	TRBJ2-5	TRBD1	.	TRBV10-3	17
TGCAGCGTTGAAGACAGCGGAACCTGGGGAGAGCAGTTCTTC	CSVEDSGTWGEQFF	TRBJ2-1	.	few	TRBV29-1	14
TGTGCCAGCAGTGAATCAAGTGCGGGCGGGAAAAGAGACATTCAGTACTTC	CASSESSAGGKRDIQYF	TRBJ2-4	.	.	TRBV6-1	17
TGTGCCAGCAGCGCCGGTCGAGGAGAAAAACTGTTTTTT	CASSAGRGEKLFF	TRBJ1-4	.	.	TRBV27	13
TGTGCCAGCAGGTCCCTGGGAGCCAGCACAGATACGCAGTATTTT	CASRSLGASTDTQYF	TRBJ2-3	.	few	TRBV7-9	15
TGCAGTGCCAGAGGAACGGGCTCCTACAATGAGCAGTTCTTC	CSARGTGSYNEQFF	TRBJ2-1	.	few	TRBV20-1	14
TGCAGTGCTACCAGGACGGGGAACACTGAAGCTTTCTTT	CSATRTGNTEAFF	TRBJ1-1	.	.	TRBV20-1	13
TGCGCCAGCAGCTTGAGTTCGGTTAATGAGCAGTTCTTC	CASSLSSVNEQFF	TRBJ2-1	.	.	TRBV5-1	13
TGCAGTGCTAGTATCCGGACCGCCTACGAGCAGTACTTC	CSASIRTAYEQYF	TRBJ2-7	.	few	TRBV20-1	13
TGTGCCAGCACTCGAGCCGGACTAGCGGAGCCGAATGAGCAGTTCTTC	CASTRAGLAEPNEQFF	TRBJ2-1	TRBD2	.	TRBV13	16
TGTGCCAGCAGTGCCGGGACAGGGCTCACTGAAGCTTTCTTT	CASSAGTGLTEAFF	TRBJ1-1	TRBD1	.	TRBV6-5	14
TGTGCCAGCAGCCTTGGGACAGGGCCTAGCTATGGCTACACCTTC	CASSLGTGPSYGYTF	TRBJ1-2	TRBD1	few	TRBV7-9	15
TGTGCCAGCAGTTTGGGAACCGGGGAGCGGTTTTTT	CASSLGTGERFF	TRBJ2-2	.	few	TRBV12-3/TRBV12-4	12
TGTGCCAGCAGCCGGACTAGCGGGAACGGTGGCAATGAGCAGTTCTTC	CASSRTSGNGGNEQFF	TRBJ2-1	TRBD2	few	TRBV6-5	16
TGCAGTGCTAGAGTCGGGTTAGGGGACCTGCCCTACGAGCAGTACTTC	CSARVGLGDLPYEQYF	TRBJ2-7	.	.	TRBV20-1	16
TGCGCCAGCAGCTTGGGAGGCGCAGCCCGGCCCACAGATACGCAGTATTTT	CASSLGGAARPTDTQYF	TRBJ2-3	.	.	TRBV5-1	17
TGCAGTGCTGGAGGGACAGGGATCGGCTATGGCTACACCTTC	CSAGGTGIGYGYTF	TRBJ1-2	TRBD1	.	TRBV20-1	14
TGTGCCAGCAGTCGACGGACAGGGGCTAGGAATGAGCAGTTCTTC	CASSRRTGARNEQFF	TRBJ2-1	TRBD1	.	TRBV2	15
TGTGCCAGCAGTTTCGGGCTCGAAGGGCAGAACAATCAGCCCCAGCATTTT	CASSFGLEGQNNQPQHF	TRBJ1-5	.	.	TRBV12-3/TRBV12-4	17
TGTGCCAGCAGTTTAGAGGCGCGGGGGGACTTACTGTTTTTT	CASSLEARGDLLFF	TRBJ2-2	TRBD2	.	TRBV12-3/TRBV12-4	14
TGTGCCAGCAGCGCAGGGGGCATTCAGTACTTC	CASSAGGIQYF	TRBJ2-4	TRBD1	few	TRBV6-2/TRBV6-3	11
TGTGCCAGCAGCTTACGCTTACAGGGAAGAGGTGGCTACACCTTC	CASSLRLQGRGGYTF	TRBJ1-2	.	.	TRBV7-2	15
TGTGCCAGCAGTGAGTCGGGGACAGTGTACTTC	CASSESGTVYF	TRBJ2-5	TRBD1	.	TRBV2	11
TGTGCCAGCAGCGATATCGGACAGGGGAATGAGCAGTTCTTC	CASSDIGQGNEQFF	TRBJ2-1	TRBD1	few	TRBV13	14
TGTGCCAACAGTTCAGGCACCGGGGAGCTGTTTTTT	CANSSGTGELFF	TRBJ2-2	.	.	TRBV12-3/TRBV12-4	12